The 3 T cell receptor beta chains in this list originate from one sample, sequenced in a study of OX40 agonist ivuxolimab in advanced cancers. Repertoires were generated with immunoSEQ multiplex PCR, while TCRdb's copy carries only in-frame clones and drops some. The sample shows around 65,000 clones, roughly 90% of them seen only once. This specimen was CD4+ or CD8+ T cells sorted from blood, taken in a trial of the OX40 agonist ivuxolimab. Receptors originate from an adult with an advanced solid tumor such as melanoma, head and neck, liver or kidney cancer.

This sequence joins TRBV2 and TRBJ2-2; possibly TRBD2 for D (6 bases). Germline-derived CDR1 and CDR2 are SNHLY and FYNNEI. The CDR3 length is 15 residues. V lost 3 bases and J lost 5, with 13 bases in between. CDR3 DNA: TGTGCCAGCAGTGATACGGGAGCAAGAACCGGGGAGCTGTTTTTT. Translating it yields CASSDTGARTGELFF.

A few counts support this clone. The chain recombines TRBV18 with TRBJ2-7, with a weak D call TRBD1 (6 bases). V was trimmed by 0 bases and J by 7 bases, leaving 22 bases between them. Germline V gene data show CDR1 as KGHSH and CDR2 as LQKENI. This CDR3 is built from 17 residues. Here the CDR3 reads CASSPPFITGQIWEQYF. The CDR3 DNA sequence: TGTGCCAGCTCACCACCGTTTATCACAGGGCAAATTTGGGAGCAGTACTTC.

The gene calls are TRBV10-1 and TRBJ1-3; no reliable D call. The CDR3 length is 12 residues. The ends were cut back, 1 base at V and 8 bases at J, with 6 bases in the middle. Germline V gene sequence: CDR1 WNHNN, CDR2 SYGVQD (reference sequence). The CDR3 region has the DNA TGCGCCAGCAGTGAGTTGGGGTACACCATATATTTT. Translating it yields CASSELGYTIYF.